A single sample is the source of the 27 T cell receptor beta chains below, sequenced in a study of cytomegalovirus exposure and HLA in healthy donors. 60 Vbeta and 13 Jbeta primers were used in PCR. This table comes from immunoSEQ multiplex PCR, and its TCRdb copy is limited to in-frame clones, with some not included. The sample yields more than 150,000 clones, just under 80% seen once. Sequences were obtained from PBMCs. The receptors come from a woman aged 25 to 39 in good health and CMV-seronegative.

The genes are TRBV12-5 and TRBJ1-4; D gene unclear. CDR1 and CDR2 (germline): LGHNT, FRNRAP. Between the trimmed V and J ends, which lost 5 bases and 6 bases, there was a span of 10 bases. The CDR3 covers 13 residues. The DNA of the CDR3 is TGTGCTAGTGGTCTAGCACCTGATGAAAAACTGTTTTTT. It codes for CASGLAPDEKLFF.

This chain connects TRBV5-1 to TRBJ2-2; no firm D call. The length of the CDR3 is 13 residues. CDR1 is SGHRS, CDR2 YFSETQ, per germline. V was trimmed by 3 bases and J by 6 bases, leaving 9 bases between them. The CDR3 loop is CASSSDNAGELFF. The CDR3 DNA sequence: TGCGCCAGCAGCTCTGACAATGCCGGGGAGCTGTTTTTT.

This clone was recorded once. The rearrangement joins TRBV29-1 to TRBJ1-1, with TRBD1 as a possible D gene (5 bases). The CDR3 is 14 residues long. With 5 bases removed from V and 4 bases from J, the gap between germline ends came to 17 bases. Germline V gene lookup returns CDR1 SQVTM and CDR2 ANQGSEA. The CDR3 spells CSVIHVPGGTEAFF. CDR3 in DNA: TGCAGCGTTATACATGTCCCGGGGGGCACTGAAGCTTTCTTT.

J is TRBJ2-7 and V is TRBV7-6; the D is unclear. Deletions cut 3 bases from V and 4 bases from J, with 7 bases between. From germline, CDR1 is SGHVS and CDR2 FNYEAQ. The CDR3 length is 12 residues. CDR3: CASSFNGYEQYF. Written as DNA, the CDR3 is TGTGCCAGCAGCTTTAACGGTTACGAGCAGTACTTC. Full variable domain (rest looked up from reference TRBV7-6 and TRBJ2-7): GAGVSQSPRYKVTKRGQDVALRCDPISGHVSLYWYRQALGQGPEFLTYFNYEAQQDKSGLPNDRFSAERPEGSISTLTIQRTEQRDSAMYRCASSFNGYEQYFGPGTRLTVT.

The J gene is TRBJ2-2, the V gene TRBV4-1; D is unclear. From germline, CDR1 is MGHRA and CDR2 YSYEKL. CDR3 length: 15 amino acids. Trimming took off 4 bases at V and 3 bases at J, with 12 bases between the two ends. As DNA, the CDR3 is TGCGCCAGCAGCCCTCCTGGTACGGACACCGGGGAGCTGTTTTTT. Translating it yields CASSPPGTDTGELFF.

This clone was counted a single time. The chain combines TRBV2 with TRBJ2-7, with 11 bases fitting TRBD1. The trim removed 9 bases at V and 5 bases at J, leaving 9 bases unmatched. The CDR3 spans 14 residues. In germline, CDR1 is SNHLY, CDR2 FYNNEI. CDR3 nucleotides: TGTGCCAGTATTGAGGGGACAGGGGGGAACGAGCAGTACTTC. Its translation: CASIEGTGGNEQYF.

The chain couples TRBV30 to TRBJ1-1; tentative D call: TRBD1 (6 bases). CDR1 is GTSNPN and CDR2 is SVGIG in the germline V gene (reference sequence). V shed 2 bases and J shed 4 bases, with 11 bases lying between them. CDR3 length: 13 amino acids. The CDR3: CAWSSLGGTEAFF. The CDR3 DNA reads as TGTGCCTGGAGTTCCCTAGGGGGCACTGAAGCTTTCTTT.

The chain links TRBV19 to TRBJ2-7, with TRBD2 as a possible D gene (7 bases). Trimming removed 6 bases from V and 0 bases from J, with 12 bases in between. CDR3 size: 14 residues. Germline-derived CDR1 and CDR2 are LNHDA and SQIVND (reference sequence). CDR3 sequence: CASRPRGASYEQYF. Written as DNA, the CDR3 is TGTGCCAGTAGACCACGGGGGGCCTCCTACGAGCAGTACTTC.

V gene TRBV9 combines with J gene TRBJ1-4; TRBD1 is a possible D gene (5 bases). CDR1 and CDR2 (germline): SGDLS, YYNGEE. CDR3 size: 16 residues. The germline V and J ends were trimmed by 0 bases and 4 bases, with 13 bases remaining between them. The CDR3 is CASSVAPTALNEKLFF. CDR3 sequence (DNA): TGTGCCAGCAGCGTAGCCCCGACAGCACTTAATGAAAAACTGTTTTTT.

This chain connects TRBV18 to TRBJ1-4, with TRBD1 matching 7 bases. Germline CDR1 is KGHSH and CDR2 is LQKENI. CDR3 size: 14 residues. After removal of 1 base from V and 7 bases from J, the junction contained 3 bases not matched to a gene. In DNA form, the CDR3 reads TGTGCCAGCTCACCACAACAGGGGCCTGAAAAACTGTTTTTT. This gives the protein CASSPQQGPEKLFF.

There are a few counts of this clone. The genes are TRBV4-3 and TRBJ1-2, with 9 bases that match TRBD1. The junction had 11 bases not matched to a gene; V was cut back by 4 bases and J by 8 bases. The CDR3 runs to 15 residues. Germline V gives CDR1 LGHNA, CDR2 YSLEER. This CDR3 reads CASSLNHRGPSGYTF. The CDR3 region has the DNA TGCGCCAGCAGCCTAAACCACAGGGGGCCTAGCGGCTACACCTTC.

The rearrangement joins TRBV5-6 to TRBJ1-2, with 8 bases that match TRBD1. After removal of 2 bases from V and 8 bases from J, the junction contained 11 bases not matched to a gene. CDR3 length: 15 residues. The germline V gene encodes CDR1 SGHDT and CDR2 YYEEEE. The DNA for the CDR3 is TGTGCCAGCAGCTTCAGGCGGCAGGGGGCTGCGGGCTACACCTTC. Its translation is CASSFRRQGAAGYTF. The whole variable domain, filled in from reference TRBV5-6 and TRBJ1-2, reads DAGVTQSPTHLIKTRGQQVTLRCSPKSGHDTVSWYQQALGQGPQFIFQYYEEEERQRGNFPDRFSGHQFPNYSSELNVNALLLGDSALYLCASSFRRQGAAGYTFGSGTRLTVV.

The gene calls are TRBV6-6 and TRBJ1-5; TRBD1 agrees at 9 bases. The CDR3 extends over 15 amino acids. Germline assignment: CDR1 MNHNY and CDR2 SVGAGI (reference sequence). V was clipped by 6 bases and J by 5 bases; unmatched bases: 8. CDR3 nucleotides: TGTGCCAGCAGGCGGACAGGGGACGCTTATCAGCCCCAGCATTTT. Its translation is CASRRTGDAYQPQHF.

The genes are TRBV29-1 and TRBJ2-3; tentative D call: TRBD1 (6 bases). Between the trimmed V and J ends, which lost 7 bases and 0 bases, there was a span of 11 bases. Germline CDR1 reads SQVTM; CDR2 reads ANQGSEA. This CDR3 spans 13 amino acids. For the CDR3, the DNA is TGCAGCGATAGGACAGTAAGCACAGATACGCAGTATTTT. It is translated as CSDRTVSTDTQYF.

The chain couples TRBV14 to TRBJ2-3; the D gene is possibly TRBD2 (5 bases). V shed 1 base and J shed 1 base, with 12 bases lying between them. Germline assignment: CDR1 SGHDN and CDR2 FVKESK. The CDR3 consists of 16 residues. The CDR3 DNA follows: TGTGCCAGCAGCCAAGGACGGACTGTACGCACAGATACGCAGTATTTT. Translation: CASSQGRTVRTDTQYF.

This chain joins TRBV30 and TRBJ1-1; D perhaps matches TRBD1 (5 bases). Germline CDR1 is GTSNPN and CDR2 is SVGIG (reference sequence). The CDR3 contains 15 residues. Trimming left V 4 bases short and J 7 bases short, with 22 bases between. This chain's CDR3 is CAWMWGGSGRGEAFF. The CDR3 nucleotides read TGTGCCTGGATGTGGGGGGGTTCCGGGAGAGGTGAAGCTTTCTTT.

J is TRBJ2-1 and V is TRBV5-1; weak D call: TRBD2 (6 bases). V gave up 0 bases and J gave up 9 bases, with 22 bases separating them. The CDR3 contains 17 residues. Germline CDR1 and CDR2: SGHRS and YFSETQ. The CDR3 DNA reads TGCGCCAGCAGCTTGGCCCTCCGCGGGGCATCCCACAGTGAGCAGTTCTTC. This sequence encodes CASSLALRGASHSEQFF.

The chain carries TRBV7-8 and TRBJ2-7; no clear D. In germline, CDR1 is SGHVS, CDR2 FQNEAQ. The CDR3 is made up of 13 amino acids. With 5 bases removed from V and 2 bases from J, the gap between germline ends came to 10 bases. This chain's CDR3 is CASSATVTYEQYF. CDR3 bases: TGTGCCAGCAGCGCTACAGTGACCTACGAGCAGTACTTC.

The chain has TRBV9 and TRBJ2-7; 11 bases align to TRBD1. V dropped 3 bases and J dropped 3; count of bases not matched to a gene: 8. The CDR3 is 16 amino acids. The germline V gene has CDR1 SGDLS and CDR2 YYNGEE. The CDR3 protein is CASSASTGTGGYEQYF. In DNA, the CDR3 is TGTGCCAGCAGCGCCTCTACCGGGACAGGGGGCTACGAGCAGTACTTC.

The chain couples TRBV7-8 to TRBJ1-5, with TRBD1 as a possible D gene (6 bases). V gave up 5 bases and J gave up 5 bases, with 19 bases separating them. The CDR3 runs to 16 residues. CDR1 SGHVS and CDR2 FQNEAQ come from the germline V gene. CDR3 in DNA: TGTGCCAGCAGCCCCATGCCAGGGGCATTGGATCAGCCCCAGCATTTT. As protein: CASSPMPGALDQPQHF.

The chain joins TRBV5-6 to TRBJ1-4; 8 nucleotides match TRBD1. V lost 1 base and J lost 9; bases outside the gene matches: 5. This CDR3 contains 14 residues. Germline assignment: CDR1 SGHDT and CDR2 YYEEEE. CDR3 coding DNA: TGTGCCAGCAGCTTGCGACAGGGGTACAAAAAACTGTTTTTT. Protein product: CASSLRQGYKKLFF.

Remarks on this clone: The junction does not match germline at one end; this may be a read error. This CDR3 reads CSSSLVEETQYF. As DNA, the CDR3 is TGTTCCAGCAGCTTAGTTGAGGAGACCCAGTACTTC. The chain has TRBV7-9 and TRBJ2-5; no firm D call. The CDR3 contains 12 residues. Germline V gene data show CDR1 as SEHNR and CDR2 as FQNEAQ (reference sequence).

The chain employs TRBV2 and TRBJ2-6, with 10 positions matching TRBD2. This CDR3 has 19 residues. CDR1 SNHLY and CDR2 FYNNEI come from the germline V gene. With V trimmed by 3 bases and J by 0 bases, 8 bases remained unmatched. The CDR3 DNA follows: TGTGCCAGCAGTGATAAGGCTAGCGGGGGACCCTCTGGGGCCAACGTCCTGACTTTC. Amino acid sequence: CASSDKASGGPSGANVLTF. Complete variable domain (other parts from reference TRBV2 and TRBJ2-6): EPEVTQTPSHQVTQMGQEVILRCVPISNHLYFYWYRQILGQKVEFLVSFYNNEISEKSEIFDDQFSVERPDGSNFTLKIRSTKLEDSAMYFCASSDKASGGPSGANVLTFGAGSRLTVL.

J is TRBJ2-7 and V is TRBV9; 7 bases fit TRBD1. The junction had 5 bases not matched to a gene; V was cut back by 2 bases and J by 0 bases. The CDR3 contains 15 residues. Germline-derived CDR1 and CDR2 are SGDLS and YYNGEE. CDR3 coding DNA: TGTGCCAGCAGCGTGGAGACAGGGAGCTCCTACGAGCAGTACTTC. Its translation: CASSVETGSSYEQYF.

This chain joins TRBV30 and TRBJ2-7, with 15 bases that match TRBD2. This CDR3 is 15 amino acids long. With 3 bases clipped from V and 7 bases from J, the junction kept 7 bases outside the gene matches. Germline CDR1 is GTSNPN and CDR2 is SVGIG (reference sequence). In DNA form, the CDR3 reads TGTGCCTGGAGCGCACCGGGGACTAGCGGGGGGGAGCAGTACTTC. As protein: CAWSAPGTSGGEQYF.

This clone was recorded a few times. In DNA, the CDR3 is TGTGCCAGCTCATCACAACAGGGATCCCAGCAGTACTTC. This codes for CASSSQQGSQQYF. This chain connects TRBV18 to TRBJ2-7; the D gene is possibly TRBD1 (6 bases). Germline V CDR1 and CDR2: KGHSH, LQKENI. With 5 bases removed from V and 8 bases from J, the gap between germline ends came to 16 bases. This CDR3 spans 13 amino acids.

The genes are TRBV12-5 and TRBJ2-1; D possibly corresponds to TRBD2 (6 bases). The V end was cut by 2 bases, the J end by 5 bases, with 16 bases between. Germline CDR1 LGHNT, CDR2 FRNRAP. The CDR3 contains 16 residues. The CDR3 spells CASGLRSGTYNNEQFF. CDR3 sequence (DNA): TGTGCTAGTGGTTTGAGATCCGGGACTTACAACAATGAGCAGTTCTTC. The full variable domain, rest sourced from reference TRBV12-5 and TRBJ2-1, is DARVTQTPRHKVTEMGQEVTMRCQPILGHNTVFWYRQTMMQGLELLAYFRNRAPLDDSGMPKDRFSAEMPDATLATLKIQPSEPRDSAVYFCASGLRSGTYNNEQFFGPGTRLTVL.